The text below deals with one T cell receptor (beta chain). These data belong to a study of OX40 agonist ivuxolimab in advanced cancers. Looking at the study overall: Among those enrolled, mean age was roughly 55 years (range roughly 23 to 85) and less than 90% were male.

V lost 0 bases and J 4 bases, leaving 22 bases between the germline ends. In germline, CDR1 is MNHNS, CDR2 SASEGT. The CDR3 runs to 19 residues. The table came from immunoSEQ multiplex PCR; TCRdb's copy has only in-frame clones and leaves some out. The sample has around 80,000 clones, roughly 91% seen once. V is TRBV6-1 and J is TRBJ1-3; D is perhaps TRBD1 (5 bases). The material sequenced was CD4+ or CD8+ T cells sorted from blood, taken in a trial of the OX40 agonist ivuxolimab. This receptor was obtained from an adult with an advanced solid tumor such as melanoma, head and neck, liver or kidney cancer. DNA for the CDR3: TGTGCCAGCAGTGAAGCGGGGCAGGGAGACAACGTGTCGGGAAACACCATATATTTT. It codes for CASSEAGQGDNVSGNTIYF.